This T cell receptor (beta chain) was obtained from a study of T cells after yellow fever vaccination. On this clonotype: Its specificity is not known.

Study-wide results and limits: The secondary response was weaker but peaked faster, day 5 versus 15. CD4 and CD8 compartments shared a small share of clonotypes. The booster saw the reappearance of most primary-vaccination clones (roughly 96% CD4, 70% to 90% CD8).

Germline V gives CDR1 SQVTM, CDR2 ANQGSEA. The ends were cut back, 1 base at V and 3 bases at J, with 9 bases in the middle. The length of the CDR3 is 13 residues. The study made its TCR cDNA through 5'RACE template switching. That step introduced a universal primer site along with UMIs. In TCRdb, the 5' RACE reads were re-called with MiXCR into one record per CDR3 protein. The sample contains 100,000 to 150,000 distinct CDR3 sequences, roughly 8.2% of which appear only once. The receptor was isolated from a man between 18 and 35 years old who received the YFV17D yellow fever vaccine. V gene TRBV29-1 combines with J gene TRBJ1-2; D is perhaps TRBD1 (5 bases). The specimen was CD8+ T cells sorted from PBMCs, collected on the day of the yellow fever booster vaccination. This CDR3 reads CSVEGQGHYGYTF. DNA of the CDR3: TGCAGCGTTGAAGGGCAGGGCCACTATGGCTACACCTTC.